Listed below are T cell receptor beta chains from one sample, sequenced in a study of blood T cell repertoires in COVID-19. Measured with immunoSEQ multiplex PCR; TCRdb has only the in-frame clones, and not every one. The sample contains hundreds of thousands of clones, roughly 82% of which appear only once. The sample consisted of peripheral blood. These receptor sequences come from a woman older than 75 with active or convalescent COVID-19. CDR3s include the opening cysteine and the closing phenylalanine or tryptophan. D genes are given only for firm matches. Part of the rows lack a size; the others show once, few, many or a class for expanded clones.

>.|TRBV21-1|.|TRBJ2-7
CASSLQGDFRSYEQYF
TGTGCCAGCAGCCTACAGGGGGACTTCCGCTCCTACGAGCAGTACTTC
>.|TRBV13|.|TRBJ1-2
CASSTQRTVNYGYTF
TGTGCCAGCAGCACGCAAAGGACAGTTAACTATGGCTACACCTTC
>.|TRBV11-2|.|TRBJ2-1
CASSLVAEVTLYNEQFF
TGTGCCAGCAGCTTAGTCGCGGAGGTAACACTCTACAATGAGCAGTTCTTC
>.|TRBV29-1|.|TRBJ1-1
CSVGHRNTEAFF
TGCAGCGTTGGTCACAGGAATACTGAAGCTTTCTTT
>.|TRBV15|.|TRBJ1-2
CATSPLRGINYGYTF
TGTGCCACCAGCCCTCTCCGGGGGATTAACTATGGCTACACCTTC
>.|TRBV6-6|.|TRBJ2-2
CASTPLRDIFGELFF
TGTGCCAGCACCCCCCTCCGGGATATCTTCGGGGAGCTGTTTTTT
>.|TRBV4-2|.|TRBJ2-7
CASSQAGSSGGAREQYF
TGTGCCAGCAGCCAAGCTGGATCGTCGGGGGGCGCTAGAGAGCAGTACTTC
>.|TRBV5-1|.|TRBJ2-7
CASSLGYRDPSSYEQYF
TGCGCCAGCAGCTTGGGTTACAGGGACCCCAGCTCCTACGAGCAGTACTTC
>.|TRBV5-6|.|TRBJ1-2
CASSLTRGGYTF
TGTGCCAGCAGCTTAACTCGGGGAGGCTACACCTTC
>.|TRBV18|.|TRBJ1-4
CASSPVSGGGEKLFF
TGTGCCAGCTCCCCCGTCTCGGGGGGCGGTGAAAAACTGTTTTTT
>.|TRBV3-1/TRBV3-2|TRBD1|TRBJ1-1
CASSNGQGHTEAFF
TGTGCCAGCAGTAACGGACAGGGCCACACTGAAGCTTTCTTT
>.|TRBV6-6|.|TRBJ2-1
CASRSGHNEQFF
TGTGCCAGCAGATCTGGGCACAATGAGCAGTTCTTC
>.|TRBV9|TRBD2|TRBJ2-1
CASSTSPGLADNEQFF
TGTGCCAGCAGCACCTCACCCGGACTAGCGGACAATGAGCAGTTCTTC
>.|TRBV5-1|.|TRBJ1-1
CASSPGSGTEAFF
TGCGCCAGCAGCCCCGGATCCGGGACTGAAGCTTTCTTT
>few|TRBV7-2|TRBD1|TRBJ1-5
CASSLASGGQPQHF
TGTGCCAGCAGCTTAGCGTCAGGGGGACAGCCCCAGCATTTT
>.|TRBV2|TRBD2|TRBJ2-1
CAREKPERGGNNEQFF
TGTGCCAGAGAAAAGCCCGAGCGGGGGGGCAACAATGAGCAGTTCTTC
>.|TRBV6-1|.|TRBJ2-1
CASSEVGVQEQFF
TGTGCCAGCAGTGAGGTAGGAGTTCAGGAGCAGTTCTTC
>.|TRBV23-1|.|TRBJ1-4
CASSQFFRDNTNEKLFF
TGCGCCAGCAGTCAATTCTTCCGGGACAATACCAATGAAAAACTGTTTTTT
>.|TRBV28|TRBD2|TRBJ2-1
CASSLTWAGVENEQFF
TGTGCCAGCAGTTTAACGTGGGCGGGAGTTGAGAATGAGCAGTTCTTC
>once|TRBV7-9|.|TRBJ1-1
CASSLSGGIPEAFF
TGTGCCAGCAGCTTATCTGGGGGGATCCCTGAAGCTTTCTTT
>.|TRBV28|TRBD1|TRBJ1-5
CASSPYRQGVGNQPQHF
TGTGCCAGCAGTCCATATAGACAGGGGGTAGGCAATCAGCCCCAGCATTTT
>.|TRBV9|.|TRBJ1-1
CASSVAGRNTEAFF
TGTGCCAGCAGCGTAGCTGGGAGGAACACTGAAGCTTTCTTT
>.|TRBV4-1|TRBD2|TRBJ2-1
CASSQDASGGGSYNEQFF
TGCGCCAGCAGCCAAGACGCTAGCGGGGGGGGTAGCTACAATGAGCAGTTCTTC
>.|TRBV9|.|TRBJ2-2
CASRTNDGTYNTGELFF
TGTGCCAGCAGGACGAACGATGGGACTTATAACACCGGGGAGCTGTTTTTT
>.|TRBV12-3/TRBV12-4|TRBD1|TRBJ2-7
CASSLTGQVKAYF
TGTGCCAGCAGTTTAACAGGACAGGTTAAGGCGTACTTC
>.|TRBV28|TRBD2|TRBJ2-1
CASSLAGGGYNEQFF
TGTGCCAGCAGTTTAGCGGGAGGTGGCTACAATGAGCAGTTCTTC
>few|TRBV28|.|TRBJ1-6
CASHFGSSNSPLHF
TGTGCCAGCCACTTCGGGAGTAGTAATTCACCCCTCCACTTT
>.|TRBV5-4|TRBD1|TRBJ2-3
CASFVYGTAVTDTQYF
TGTGCCAGCTTCGTTTACGGGACAGCAGTCACAGATACGCAGTATTTT
>.|TRBV5-1|.|TRBJ2-2
CASSFNGRGAGELFF
TGCGCCAGCAGCTTCAATGGGAGGGGGGCCGGGGAGCTGTTTTTT
>.|TRBV27|.|TRBJ1-1
CASSRRVVTEAFF
TGTGCCAGCAGTCGCAGGGTGGTCACTGAAGCTTTCTTT
>.|TRBV9|TRBD1|TRBJ1-2
CASSVMTGGVEGYTF
TGTGCCAGCAGCGTGATGACAGGGGGCGTCGAAGGCTACACCTTC
>.|TRBV14|TRBD1|TRBJ1-2
CASSPSFTPFDRVNYGYTF
TGTGCCAGCAGCCCCTCGTTTACGCCTTTTGACAGGGTGAACTATGGCTACACCTTC
>.|TRBV2|TRBD1|TRBJ1-5
CASSSIWTGAQPQHF
TGTGCCAGCAGTTCGATCTGGACAGGGGCACAGCCCCAGCATTTT
>once|TRBV11-3|TRBD2|TRBJ2-1
CASSYGSGSYRDNEQFF
TGTGCCAGCAGCTATGGTAGCGGGAGCTATAGGGACAATGAGCAGTTCTTC
>few|TRBV19|TRBD1|TRBJ2-5
CASSPTGSRGTQYF
TGTGCCAGTAGCCCGACAGGGTCGAGAGGGACCCAGTACTTC
>.|TRBV3-1/TRBV3-2|TRBD2|TRBJ2-3
CATRSLAQRELDTQYF
TGTGCAACCAGGTCCTTGGCCCAGCGGGAGTTAGATACGCAGTATTTT
>once|TRBV10-3|.|TRBJ2-5
CAISDRTGDKETQYF
TGTGCCATCAGTGATCGGACTGGGGACAAAGAGACCCAGTACTTC
>.|TRBV9|.|TRBJ2-1
CASSVDGRGNNEQFF
TGTGCCAGCAGCGTAGACGGGAGAGGTAACAATGAGCAGTTCTTC
>once|TRBV25-1|TRBD1|TRBJ1-2
CASSASGTGQYGYTF
TGTGCCAGCAGTGCCAGCGGGACAGGACAATATGGCTACACCTTC
>.|TRBV10-3|.|TRBJ1-1
CAISESTRDTEAFF
TGTGCCATCAGTGAGTCGACCAGGGACACTGAAGCTTTCTTT
>few|TRBV27|TRBD2|TRBJ2-3
CASSSRLAGAVDTQYF
TGTGCCAGCAGTTCCCGACTAGCGGGAGCGGTAGATACGCAGTATTTT
>.|TRBV11-3|.|TRBJ2-2
CASSPSGITLRGTGELFF
TGTGCCAGCAGCCCTTCGGGGATAACGTTGCGGGGCACCGGGGAGCTGTTTTTT
>.|TRBV3-1/TRBV3-2|.|TRBJ2-1
CASSQASLAYNEQFF
TGTGCCAGCAGCCAAGCTTCGCTAGCCTACAATGAGCAGTTCTTC
>.|TRBV7-2|.|TRBJ2-7
CASVRDSYEQYF
TGTGCCAGCGTCCGGGACTCCTACGAGCAGTACTTC
>.|TRBV10-3|.|TRBJ1-3
CAIRQGLSGNTIYF
TGTGCCATCAGGCAGGGCCTCTCTGGAAACACCATATATTTT
>.|TRBV28|.|TRBJ1-2
CASSSTGGRYYGYTF
TGTGCCAGCAGTTCGACGGGGGGGAGGTACTATGGCTACACCTTC
>.|TRBV7-9|TRBD2|TRBJ2-3
CASTRTLAGGTDTQYF
TGTGCCAGCACCAGAACTCTAGCGGGGGGCACAGATACGCAGTATTTT
>few|TRBV5-1|.|TRBJ1-3
CASSLAAGGTNTIYF
TGCGCCAGCAGCTTGGCGGCAGGAGGCACAAACACCATATATTTT
>.|TRBV5-1|.|TRBJ2-1
CASSRGHTGDYNEQFF
TGCGCCAGCAGCAGGGGCCATACGGGGGACTACAATGAGCAGTTCTTC
>.|TRBV6-5|TRBD1|TRBJ1-5
CASTPGQGNQPQHF
TGTGCCAGCACACCGGGACAGGGAAATCAGCCCCAGCATTTT
>.|TRBV5-4|.|TRBJ2-1
CASSLTESSYNEQFF
TGTGCCAGCAGCTTAACTGAAAGCTCCTACAATGAGCAGTTCTTC
>few|TRBV3-1/TRBV3-2|.|TRBJ1-1
CASSQAVNTEAFF
TGTGCCAGCAGCCAAGCAGTAAACACTGAAGCTTTCTTT
>.|TRBV12-3/TRBV12-4|.|TRBJ1-1
CASSPRMNTEAFF
TGTGCCAGCAGTCCCAGGATGAACACTGAAGCTTTCTTT
>.|TRBV7-8|.|TRBJ2-2
CASSLVIMTTTYTGELFF
TGTGCCAGCAGCTTGGTGATAATGACTACCACCTACACCGGGGAGCTGTTTTTT
>.|TRBV11-2|.|TRBJ1-6
CASSLSGGGNSPLHF
TGTGCCAGCAGCCTCTCCGGCGGGGGGAATTCACCCCTCCACTTT
>.|TRBV28|.|TRBJ1-5
CASRPGHAGNQPQHF
TGTGCCAGCAGACCCGGACATGCGGGCAATCAGCCCCAGCATTTT